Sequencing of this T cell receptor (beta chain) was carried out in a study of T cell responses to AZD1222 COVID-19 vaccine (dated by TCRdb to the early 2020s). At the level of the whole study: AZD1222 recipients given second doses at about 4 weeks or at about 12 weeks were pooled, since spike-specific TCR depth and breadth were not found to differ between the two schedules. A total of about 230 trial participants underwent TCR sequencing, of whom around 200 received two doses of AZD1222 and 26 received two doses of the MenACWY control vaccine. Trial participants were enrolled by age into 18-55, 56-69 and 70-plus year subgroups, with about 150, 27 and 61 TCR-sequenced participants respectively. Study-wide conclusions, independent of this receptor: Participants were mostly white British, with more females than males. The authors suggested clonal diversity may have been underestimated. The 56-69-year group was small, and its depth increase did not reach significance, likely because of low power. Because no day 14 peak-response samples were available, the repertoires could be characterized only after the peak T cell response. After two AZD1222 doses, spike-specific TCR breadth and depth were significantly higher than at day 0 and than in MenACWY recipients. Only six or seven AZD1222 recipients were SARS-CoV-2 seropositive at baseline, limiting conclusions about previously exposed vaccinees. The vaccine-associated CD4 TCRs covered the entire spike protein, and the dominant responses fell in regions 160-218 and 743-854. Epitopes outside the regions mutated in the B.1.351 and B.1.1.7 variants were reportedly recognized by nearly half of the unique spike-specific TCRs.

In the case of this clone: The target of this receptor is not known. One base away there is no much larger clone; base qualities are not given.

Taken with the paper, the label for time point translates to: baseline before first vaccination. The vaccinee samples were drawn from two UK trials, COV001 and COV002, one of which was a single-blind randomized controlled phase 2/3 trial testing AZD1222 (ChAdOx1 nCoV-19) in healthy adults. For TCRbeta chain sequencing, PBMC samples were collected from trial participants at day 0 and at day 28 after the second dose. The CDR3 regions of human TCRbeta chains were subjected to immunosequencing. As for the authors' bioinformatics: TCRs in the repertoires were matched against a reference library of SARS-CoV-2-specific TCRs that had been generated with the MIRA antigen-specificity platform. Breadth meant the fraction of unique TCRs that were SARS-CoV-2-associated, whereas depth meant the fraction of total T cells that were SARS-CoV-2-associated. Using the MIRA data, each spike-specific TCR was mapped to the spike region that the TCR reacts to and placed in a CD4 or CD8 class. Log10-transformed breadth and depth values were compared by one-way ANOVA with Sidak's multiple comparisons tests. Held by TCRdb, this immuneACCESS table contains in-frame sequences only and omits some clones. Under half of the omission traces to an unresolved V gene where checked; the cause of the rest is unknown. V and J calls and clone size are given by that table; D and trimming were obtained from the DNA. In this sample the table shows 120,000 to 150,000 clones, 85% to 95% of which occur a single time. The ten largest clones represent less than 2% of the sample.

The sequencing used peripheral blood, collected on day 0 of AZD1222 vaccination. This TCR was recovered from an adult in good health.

CDR3 sequence: CASSVNRVNTEAFF. The DNA reads TGTGCCAGCAGTGTTAACAGGGTAAATACTGAAGCTTTCTTT. The V and J segments used are TRBV2 and TRBJ1-1, and possibly TRBD1, on 6 matching bases. V is clipped by 4 bases and J by 5 bases, and the sequence between their germline boundaries is 14 bases long. The cysteine opens and the phenylalanine closes a CDR3 of 14 amino acids. Only CDR3 DNA is held: 42 bases, read in frame from base 1. In the germline V gene, CDR1 corresponds to SNHLY and CDR2 to FYNNEI.